The 5 T cell receptor beta chains below were found in one sample sequenced in a study of blood T cell repertoires in COVID-19. TCRdb's copy holds only in-frame clones and misses some; the assay was immunoSEQ multiplex PCR. This table holds some 73,000 clones, around nine tenths found once. Sequencing was carried out using peripheral blood. The receptors originated from a woman aged 55-69 years with acute or convalescent COVID-19.

This sequence joins TRBV6-6 and TRBJ1-5; 7 nucleotides agree with TRBD1. Per germline, CDR1 MNHNY and CDR2 SVGAGI (reference sequence). The V segment lost 5 bases and the J segment 4 bases; nucleotides outside the gene matches: 5. The CDR3 runs 14 residues. The chain's CDR3 is CASSDRVENQPQHF. In DNA, the CDR3 is TGTGCCAGCAGTGACAGGGTCGAAAATCAGCCCCAGCATTTT.

The gene calls are TRBV3-1 (or the pseudogene TRBV3-2) and TRBJ2-7, with a tentative D call TRBD1 (6 bases). The CDR3 consists of 14 residues. Germline-derived CDR1 and CDR2 are LGHDT and YNNKEL (reference sequence). Trimming left V 6 bases short and J 2 bases short, with 14 bases between. The DNA of the CDR3 is TGTGCCAGCAGACCCGACAGGAGTCCCTACGAGCAGTACTTC. This translates into CASRPDRSPYEQYF.

The V gene is TRBV21-1, the J gene TRBJ2-4; TRBD1 was called by the table and not checked on the DNA. TRBV21-1 is a recognized pseudogene. There are 14 residues in the CDR3. Here the CDR3 reads CASGTGRGKNIQYF. Written as DNA, the CDR3 is TGTGCCAGCGGGACAGGGAGGGGCAAAAACATTCAGTACTTC.

The chain has TRBV19 and TRBJ1-1, with no clear D. CDR3 length: 12 amino acids. V was pared by 7 bases and J by 2 bases, with 8 bases between. Per germline, CDR1 LNHDA and CDR2 SQIVND (reference sequence). The CDR3 protein is CASMGTNTEAFF. In nucleotides, the CDR3 is TGTGCCAGTATGGGCACCAACACTGAAGCTTTCTTT.

The rearrangement uses TRBV6-5 and TRBJ2-7, with TRBD1 matching over 8 bases. The ends lost 2 bases at V and 3 bases at J; junction bases unmatched: 9. CDR1 and CDR2 (germline): MNHEY, SVGAGI. This CDR3 comprises 16 residues. CDR3 sequence: CASSYARDRWNYEQYF. The CDR3, as DNA: TGTGCCAGCAGTTACGCGCGGGACAGGTGGAACTACGAGCAGTACTTC.